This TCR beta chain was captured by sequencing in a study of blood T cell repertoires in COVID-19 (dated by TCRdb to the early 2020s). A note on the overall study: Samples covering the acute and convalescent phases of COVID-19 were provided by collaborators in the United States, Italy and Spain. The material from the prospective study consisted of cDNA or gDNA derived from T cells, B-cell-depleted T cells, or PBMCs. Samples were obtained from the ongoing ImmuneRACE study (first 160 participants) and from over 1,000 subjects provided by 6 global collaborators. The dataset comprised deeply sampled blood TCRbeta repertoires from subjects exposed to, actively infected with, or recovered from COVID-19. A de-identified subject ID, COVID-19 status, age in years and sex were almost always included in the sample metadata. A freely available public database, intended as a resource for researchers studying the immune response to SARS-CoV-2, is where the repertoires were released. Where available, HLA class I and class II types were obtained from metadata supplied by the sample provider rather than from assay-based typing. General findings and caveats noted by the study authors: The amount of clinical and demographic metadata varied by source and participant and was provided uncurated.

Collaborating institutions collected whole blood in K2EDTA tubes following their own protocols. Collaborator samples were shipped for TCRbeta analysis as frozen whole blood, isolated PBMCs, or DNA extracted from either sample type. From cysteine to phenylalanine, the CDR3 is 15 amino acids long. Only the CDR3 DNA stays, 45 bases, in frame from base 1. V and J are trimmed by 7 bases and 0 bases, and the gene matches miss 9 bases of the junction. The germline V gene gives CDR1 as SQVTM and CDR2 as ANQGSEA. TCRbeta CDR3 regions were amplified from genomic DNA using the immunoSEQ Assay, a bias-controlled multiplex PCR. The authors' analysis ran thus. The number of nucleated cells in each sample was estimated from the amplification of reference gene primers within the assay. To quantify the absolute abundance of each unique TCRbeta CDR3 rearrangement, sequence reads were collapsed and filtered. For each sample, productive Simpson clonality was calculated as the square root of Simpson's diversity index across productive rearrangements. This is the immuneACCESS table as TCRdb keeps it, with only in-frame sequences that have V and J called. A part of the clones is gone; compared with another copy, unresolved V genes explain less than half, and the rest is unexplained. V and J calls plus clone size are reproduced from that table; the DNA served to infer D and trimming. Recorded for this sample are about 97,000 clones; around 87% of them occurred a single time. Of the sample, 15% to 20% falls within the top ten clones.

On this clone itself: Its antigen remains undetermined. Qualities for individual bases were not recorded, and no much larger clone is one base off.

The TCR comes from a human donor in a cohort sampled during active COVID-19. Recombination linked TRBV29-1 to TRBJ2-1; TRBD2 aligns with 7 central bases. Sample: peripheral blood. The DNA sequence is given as TGCAGCGGGGGGGGAGCGGGTAGCTCCTACAATGAGCAGTTCTTC. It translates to CSGGGAGSSYNEQFF.